These 27 T cell receptor beta chains were sequenced from one sample in a study of graft-versus-host responses after intestinal transplantation. Method: immunoSEQ multiplex PCR; TCRdb's copy keeps in-frame clones and lacks some. The repertoire holds tens of thousands of clones, with around 95% as singletons. Which antigens these TCRs recognize remains unknown. The specimen was unstimulated CD8+ T cells sorted from spleen or lymph node cells, collected before intestinal transplant. The receptor source for this set is a human donor who received an intestinal transplant.

The V call is TRBV13, the J call TRBJ2-7; either TRBD1 or TRBD2 may fit D (5 bases each). V was shortened by 1 base and J by 7 bases, with 8 bases between the two germline ends. Germline loops: CDR1 PRHDT, CDR2 FYEKMQ (reference sequence). This CDR3 comprises 12 residues. CDR3 residues: CASSLAGAEQYF. The CDR3 coding sequence is TGTGCCAGCAGCTTAGCCGGGGCTGAGCAGTACTTC.

The chain recombines TRBV28 with TRBJ1-5, with a weak D call TRBD1 (5 bases). The CDR3 is 12 residues long. The V gene's germline CDR1 is MDHEN and CDR2 SYDVKM. V gave up 5 bases and J gave up 9 bases, with 11 bases separating them. CDR3: CASSGTPGPQHF. CDR3 sequence (DNA): TGTGCCAGCAGTGGGACCCCCGGGCCCCAGCATTTT.

V gene TRBV5-6 combines with J gene TRBJ2-7; 11 nucleotides align to TRBD2. Germline values: CDR1 SGHDT, CDR2 YYEEEE. This CDR3 comprises 19 residues. V gave up 0 bases and J gave up 5 bases; unmatched junction bases: 16. The CDR3 protein is CASSLASTTLAGVRNEQYF. CDR3 DNA: TGTGCCAGCAGCTTGGCTTCCACAACACTAGCGGGAGTTCGAAACGAGCAGTACTTC.

The chain employs TRBV9 and TRBJ2-3, with D unresolved. V was clipped by 0 bases and J by 6 bases, with 11 bases between them. This CDR3 has 14 residues. Germline CDR1 reads SGDLS; CDR2 reads YYNGEE. The CDR3 spells CASSVETEIDTQYF. As DNA, the CDR3 is TGTGCCAGCAGCGTAGAGACTGAAATCGATACGCAGTATTTT.

The chain is built from TRBV7-9 and TRBJ1-2; D might be TRBD1 (5 bases). CDR1 and CDR2 (germline): SEHNR, FQNEAQ (reference sequence). The CDR3 contains 13 residues. V lost 3 bases, J lost 8 bases, and 13 bases lay in between. The CDR3 loop reads CASSFGAGRGYTF. The CDR3 bases are TGTGCCAGCAGCTTCGGGGCAGGGAGGGGCTACACCTTC.

Regarding this clone: The junction shows a germline mismatch at one end, possibly a read error. This rearrangement joins TRBV27 to TRBJ2-3; 14 bases map to TRBD2. The germline V gene has CDR1 MNHEY and CDR2 SMNVEV (reference sequence). The CDR3 has 15 residues. In DNA, the CDR3 is TGTGCCAGCAGTTTATCCGGACCGGGACTAGCGGGAGTGATTTTT. This gives the protein CASSLSGPGLAGVIF.

Details on this clone: Within the sample, other DNA sequences also encode this same CDR3. The chain employs TRBV27 and TRBJ2-5; tentative D call: TRBD1 (7 bases). Germline CDR1 MNHEY, CDR2 SMNVEV (reference sequence). The length of the CDR3 is 14 residues. The V and J ends lost 6 bases and 2 bases respectively, with 13 bases between them. The CDR3 spells CASSQGGQQETQYF. DNA for the CDR3: TGTGCCAGCAGCCAGGGGGGACAGCAAGAGACCCAGTACTTC.

V is TRBV10-2 and J is TRBJ1-2; 9 positions match TRBD1. Germline V gene lookup returns CDR1 WSHSY and CDR2 SAAADI. J gave up 8 bases and V 7 bases, and 8 bases lay outside the gene matches. The CDR3 has 13 amino acids. The CDR3 DNA reads TGCGCCAGCACCACCGGGACAGGGAACGGCTACACCTTC. Protein sequence: CASTTGTGNGYTF.

The chain carries TRBV7-9 and TRBJ1-2, with 9 bases fitting TRBD1. V lost 1 base, J lost 3 bases, and 6 bases stayed unmatched. The CDR3 runs to 16 residues. CDR1 and CDR2 (germline): SEHNR, FQNEAQ (reference sequence). DNA of the CDR3: TGTGCCAGCAGCTTAGGTCGACAGGGGGGCGACTATGGCTACACCTTC. It translates to CASSLGRQGGDYGYTF.

The V and J genes are TRBV6-5 and TRBJ2-7; weak D call: TRBD2 (5 bases). The germline V and J ends were trimmed by 4 bases and 4 bases, with 8 bases remaining between them. The CDR3 is made up of 12 amino acids. Germline V gene lookup returns CDR1 MNHEY and CDR2 SVGAGI. In DNA, the CDR3 is TGTGCCAGCAGTTCCCCGGGGTACGAGCAGTACTTC. This gives the protein CASSSPGYEQYF.

The chain couples TRBV14 to TRBJ2-1, with D hard to call. The CDR3 extends over 16 amino acids. Trimming left V 4 bases short and J 3 bases short, with 16 bases between. Germline lookup yields CDR1 SGHDN and CDR2 FVKESK. CDR3: CASSPLMGSGYNEQFF. The CDR3 bases are TGTGCCAGCAGCCCGCTGATGGGATCGGGCTACAATGAGCAGTTCTTC.

V is TRBV5-4 and J is TRBJ1-2; D call uncertain. V dropped 4 bases and J dropped 5 bases, with 12 bases sitting between them. The CDR3 is 13 residues long. Germline V gene data show CDR1 as SGHNT and CDR2 as YYREEE (reference sequence). CDR3 DNA: TGTGCCAGCAGCCCCTTGGATACTTATGGCTACACCTTC. This codes for CASSPLDTYGYTF.

CDR3 residues: CASSLSGLATRTDTQYF. The CDR3 DNA reads as TGTGCCAGCAGCCTATCGGGGCTAGCGACCCGCACAGATACGCAGTATTTT. This sequence joins TRBV14 and TRBJ2-3; D is possibly TRBD2 (6 bases). There are 17 residues in the CDR3. The germline gives CDR1 SGHDN, CDR2 FVKESK. V was trimmed by 4 bases and J by 1 base, leaving 18 bases between them.

This chain joins TRBV10-3 and TRBJ1-2; no reliable D call. The V end was cut by 0 bases, the J end by 5 bases, with 10 bases between. CDR3 length equals 14 residues. CDR1 is ENHRY and CDR2 is SYGVKD in the germline V gene. CDR3 in amino acids: CAISESGRLYGYTF. CDR3 bases: TGTGCCATCAGTGAGTCGGGCAGGTTATATGGCTACACCTTC.

The rearrangement links TRBV7-9 to TRBJ1-5, with 8 nucleotides matching TRBD1. Trimming took 1 base from V and 5 from J; bases not matched to a gene: 10. From germline, CDR1 is SEHNR and CDR2 FQNEAQ (reference sequence). The CDR3 has 17 residues. CDR3 nucleotide sequence: TGTGCCAGCAGCTTAGAACTCGTAGGGACAGGCGATCAGCCCCAGCATTTT. Its translation is CASSLELVGTGDQPQHF.

The CDR3 reads CASSQENRLDEQYF. The CDR3 nucleotides read TGTGCCAGCAGCCAAGAAAACCGCCTCGACGAGCAGTACTTC. V is TRBV5-2 and J is TRBJ2-7. TRBV5-2 is classified as a pseudogene. CDR3 length equals 14 residues.

The rearrangement joins TRBV5-1 to TRBJ2-7; 8 bases line up with TRBD1. The V and J ends lost 4 bases and 2 bases, in that order; junction bases with no gene match: 8. The CDR3 sequence is 15 residues long. Germline V gene lookup returns CDR1 SGHRS and CDR2 YFSETQ. CDR3 DNA: TGCGCCAGCAGCGCAATGGGACAGGATGCCTACGAGCAGTACTTC. Residues: CASSAMGQDAYEQYF.

The chain has TRBV28 and TRBJ1-1; D ambiguous. Germline CDR1 is MDHEN and CDR2 is SYDVKM. The CDR3 loop spans 13 amino acids. V was shortened by 2 bases and J by 1 base, with 5 bases between the two germline ends. CDR3 amino acids: CASSLLENTEAFF. The CDR3, as DNA: TGTGCCAGCAGTTTACTAGAGAACACTGAAGCTTTCTTT.

V and J are TRBV6-5 and TRBJ2-3, with 8 bases fitting TRBD1. The CDR3 covers 14 residues. V dropped 6 bases and J dropped 5; count of bases not matched to a gene: 7. Per the germline V gene, CDR1 is MNHEY and CDR2 is SVGAGI. The CDR3 loop is CASSPGQGGDTQYF. Written as DNA, the CDR3 is TGTGCCAGCAGCCCCGGACAGGGTGGAGATACGCAGTATTTT.

The CDR3 reads CASSKPDIPPPQYGYTF. The CDR3 nucleotides read TGTGCCAGCAGCAAACCAGACATACCCCCCCCACAATATGGCTACACCTTC. This sequence joins TRBV21-1 and TRBJ1-2; no check of the table's D call, TRBD1, against the DNA was made. TRBV21-1 counts as a pseudogene. CDR3 length: 17 amino acids.

The CDR3 is CASSVASRPGELFF. As DNA, the CDR3 is TGTGCCAGCAGCGTAGCTAGCCGGCCCGGGGAGCTGTTTTTT. This chain joins TRBV9 and TRBJ2-2; D may be TRBD2 (5 bases). This CDR3 is 14 amino acids long. Trimming cost V 0 bases and J 6 bases, with 9 bases left between them. CDR1 is SGDLS, CDR2 YYNGEE, per germline.

Only a few counts were recorded for this clone. V and J are TRBV7-9 and TRBJ1-2; 9 bases fit TRBD1. With V trimmed by 6 bases and J by 8 bases, 16 bases remained unmatched. The CDR3 extends over 16 amino acids. Germline V lookup: CDR1 SEHNR, CDR2 FQNEAQ (reference sequence). CDR3 residues: CASSPLGTGFSDGYTF. The CDR3 DNA follows: TGTGCCAGCAGTCCTCTTGGGACAGGGTTTAGCGACGGCTACACCTTC.

The chain couples TRBV27 to TRBJ2-1, with TRBD2 identical over 12 bases. J gave up 6 bases and V 6 bases, and 3 bases lay outside the gene matches. The CDR3 contains 14 residues. Germline CDR1 is MNHEY and CDR2 is SMNVEV (reference sequence). In DNA form, the CDR3 reads TGTGCCAGCAGACCGGGACTAGCGGGCAATGAGCAGTTCTTC. Translation gives CASRPGLAGNEQFF.

The rearrangement joins TRBV15 to TRBJ1-1; D unclear. CDR3 length: 15 amino acids. Per the germline V gene, CDR1 is LNHNV and CDR2 is YYDKDF (reference sequence). The V gene lost 3 bases and the J gene lost 2 bases, with 13 bases spanning the gap. The CDR3 protein is CATSSQVSGNTEAFF. CDR3 coding DNA: TGTGCCACCAGCAGCCAGGTTTCGGGAAACACTGAAGCTTTCTTT.

This chain links TRBV6-5 with TRBJ1-3; no reliable D call. In germline, CDR1 is MNHEY, CDR2 SVGAGI. The CDR3 is 13 amino acids. The V and J ends lost 5 bases and 3 bases respectively, with 8 bases between them. As DNA, the CDR3 is TGTGCCAGCAGTGAAAACGATGGAAACACCATATATTTT. Encoded protein: CASSENDGNTIYF.

This chain uses TRBV29-1 with TRBJ2-7; 7 nucleotides match TRBD1. Germline values: CDR1 SQVTM, CDR2 ANQGSEA. Trimming took 0 bases from V and 3 from J; bases not matched to a gene: 2. The CDR3 totals 13 residues. As DNA, the CDR3 is TGCAGCGTTGAAGATCCAGGGGGCTACGAGCAGTACTTC. It yields the protein CSVEDPGGYEQYF.

The V gene is TRBV11-2, the J gene TRBJ2-7, with 16 bases matching TRBD2. J was trimmed by 0 bases and V by 5 bases; bases with no gene match: 7. The CDR3 length is 18 residues. The germline V gene encodes CDR1 SGHAT and CDR2 FQNNGV. The CDR3 loop reads CASSPAGTSGRASYEQYF. The CDR3 nucleotides are TGTGCCAGCAGCCCGGCAGGGACTAGCGGGAGGGCCTCCTACGAGCAGTACTTC. The entire variable domain, with the rest obtained from reference TRBV11-2 and TRBJ2-7, is as follows: EAGVAQSPRYKIIEKRQSVAFWCNPISGHATLYWYQQILGQGPKLLIQFQNNGVVDDSQLPKDRFSAERLKGVDSTLKIQPAKLEDSAVYLCASSPAGTSGRASYEQYFGPGTRLTVT.